A selection of T cell receptor beta chains follows, all from one sample in a study of post-analysis software for immune sequencing data. TCRdb fed the PCR reads into MiXCR, producing one record per CDR3 protein. Of about 770,000 distinct CDR3 sequences in the sample, under 60% were seen once. The sample taken for sequencing was blood. The receptors were sampled from a girl between 10 and 17 years old with multiple sclerosis. The CDR3 runs from the conserved cysteine through the conserved F or W. Fields, in order: CDR3 length, J gene, clone size, D gene, V gene, CDR3 DNA, CDR3 protein. A D gene is named only where the DNA matches it firmly. Some rows mark clone size as missing; the rest say once, few, many or name a class of expanded clone.

>10|TRBJ1-2|.|TRBD1|TRBV19
TGTGCCAGTTGGCAGGGGGACTACACCTTC
CASWQGDYTF
>14|TRBJ2-3|once|.|TRBV9
.
CASSVGGGSLPEYF
>14|TRBJ1-1|.|.|TRBV6-5
TGTGCCAGCAGTTACTCGAGGAGTAGGCCTGAAGCTTTCTTT
CASSYSRSRPEAFF
>14|TRBJ2-7|.|.|TRBV7-9
TGTGCCAGCAGCTTTTGGCGGGGTAACTACGAGCAGTACTTC
CASSFWRGNYEQYF
>15|TRBJ2-5|.|TRBD2|TRBV12-3/TRBV12-4
TGTGCCAGCAGCTCCGATAGCGGGCGGACGAAGACCCAGTACTTC
CASSSDSGRTKTQYF
>16|TRBJ2-5|few|TRBD2|TRBV20-1
TGCAGTGCTAGTGTTGCTAGCGGGAGGATCAGAGAGACCCAGTACTTC
CSASVASGRIRETQYF
>14|TRBJ1-6|.|.|TRBV7-2
TGTGCCAGCGGGGGGGTACGGGGAAATTCACCCCTCCACTTT
CASGGVRGNSPLHF
>15|TRBJ2-1|.|.|TRBV7-3
TGTGCCGGCAGCATCGGTAGCGGATCCTACAATGAGCAGTTCTTC
CAGSIGSGSYNEQFF
>19|TRBJ2-1|.|TRBD1|TRBV7-6
TGTGCCAGCAGCCCACCGGGACAGAAACCACCTCGCTCCTACAATGAGCAGTTCTTC
CASSPPGQKPPRSYNEQFF
>15|TRBJ2-3|.|.|TRBV20-1
TGCAGTGCTACCCGGGCCCCTGGGGACACAGATACGCAGTATTTT
CSATRAPGDTDTQYF
>15|TRBJ1-2|few|.|TRBV6-5
TGTGCCAGCAGTTACTCGGGGGGCCGTGGCTATGGCTACACCTTC
CASSYSGGRGYGYTF
>16|TRBJ2-7|many|TRBD2|TRBV4-2
TGTGCCAGCAGCCAATCCGGGGCTAGCGGGAATGGCGAGCAGTACTTC
CASSQSGASGNGEQYF
>16|TRBJ2-5|.|.|TRBV6-2/TRBV6-3
TGTGCCAGCAGTTACTCGTTCCCTCCTAGACAAGAGACCCAGTACTTC
CASSYSFPPRQETQYF
>15|TRBJ2-7|.|.|TRBV7-2
TGTGCCAGCAGCTTAGAGGCTAGTTGGGGTAACGAGCAGTACTTC
CASSLEASWGNEQYF
>14|TRBJ2-7|.|.|TRBV20-1
TGCAGTGCCCCTAGGAGCGCGGGGAGCCACCGACAGTACTTC
CSAPRSAGSHRQYF
>14|TRBJ1-2|few|TRBD1|TRBV7-2
TGTGCCAGCAGCTATGGACAGGCCCACTATGGCTACACCTTC
CASSYGQAHYGYTF
>15|TRBJ2-5|.|TRBD1|TRBV20-1
TGCAGTGCGACCCCAGGGACAGGGAACTACAATGAGCAGTACTTC
CSATPGTGNYNEQYF
>12|TRBJ1-4|.|.|TRBV7-9
TGTGCCAGCAGCTTAGATCTGGGAAGTCTGTTTTTT
CASSLDLGSLFF
>14|TRBJ2-5|.|.|TRBV6-5
TGTGCCAGCGGGGATAGCATGAGGAGCGAGACCCAGTACTTC
CASGDSMRSETQYF
>14|TRBJ2-7|.|TRBD1|TRBV29-1
TGCAGCGTTGAGGGACAGGGTTGGGACTACGAGCAGTACTTC
CSVEGQGWDYEQYF
>16|TRBJ2-1|.|.|TRBV27
TGTGCCAGCAGTTTATTAGGGCTAGCTGGATACAATGAGCAGTTCTTC
CASSLLGLAGYNEQFF
>13|TRBJ1-6|.|TRBD1|TRBV2
TGTGCCAGCAGTGAGGACAGGGATTCACCCCCCCACTTT
CASSEDRDSPPHF
>13|TRBJ1-2|.|.|TRBV5-1
TGCGCCAGCAGCTCTACTCCCAGGGAAGGCTACACCTTC
CASSSTPREGYTF
>13|TRBJ1-2|.|.|TRBV27
TGTGCCAGCAGCCACAGGCCCAGCTATGGCTACACCTTC
CASSHRPSYGYTF
>16|TRBJ2-1|.|TRBD2|TRBV7-2
TGTGCCAGCAGCTTAGATGGGACTAGGGGTAGGAATGAGCAGTTCTTC
CASSLDGTRGRNEQFF
>19|TRBJ1-6|.|.|TRBV20-1
TGCAGTGCTAGAGATCGCGAGGATAGGGGGGCCATATATGATTCACCCCTCCACTTT
CSARDREDRGAIYDSPLHF
>14|TRBJ2-2|few|.|TRBV29-1
TGCAGCGTTGACAAAGAAGGGACATTCGGGGAGCTGTTTTTT
CSVDKEGTFGELFF
>13|TRBJ1-2|.|.|TRBV12-3/TRBV12-4
TGTGCCAGCAGTTTCGGGTGGGGTTATGGCTACACCTTC
CASSFGWGYGYTF
>14|TRBJ1-1|.|.|TRBV6-5
TGTGCCAGCAGTTACTCGGTCCAGTCCGATGCAGCTTTCTTT
CASSYSVQSDAAFF
>13|TRBJ2-7|.|.|TRBV20-1
TGCAGTGCTCCGCAGGGAATGGGCTACGAGCAGTACTTC
CSAPQGMGYEQYF
>13|TRBJ2-5|few|TRBD1|TRBV2
TGTGCCAGCAGCGACAGGGCTCAAGAGACCCAGTACTTC
CASSDRAQETQYF
>15|TRBJ2-1|.|.|TRBV20-1
TGCAGTGCTAGTGAGACCCTTTCGCTGAACAATGAGCAGTTCTTC
CSASETLSLNNEQFF
>11|TRBJ2-5|.|.|TRBV12-3/TRBV12-4
TGTGCCAGCGCCAGCCAAGAGACCCAGTATTTC
CASASQETQYF
>16|TRBJ2-1|once|.|TRBV27
TGTGCCAGCAGTTTGTCCGCGGGGAGCTCCTACAATGAGCAGTTCTTC
CASSLSAGSSYNEQFF
>16|TRBJ2-7|few|TRBD1|TRBV25-1
TGTGCCAGCAGTGGGCCGGGACAGACAAAAGCCTACGAGCAGTACTTC
CASSGPGQTKAYEQYF
>18|TRBJ2-1|many|TRBD2|TRBV18
TGTGCCAGCTCACCAGGTAGCGGGAGTATTACTACTATGGGTGAGCAGTTCTTC
CASSPGSGSITTMGEQFF
>16|TRBJ2-7|.|TRBD1|TRBV10-3
TGTGCCATCAGTCCGCCCGTGGGACAGGGGATATACGAGCAGTACTTC
CAISPPVGQGIYEQYF
>16|TRBJ2-7|.|TRBD1|TRBV29-1
TGCAGCGGAGTTGGTGGCCGGGACAGGGGATTCTACGAGCAGTACTTC
CSGVGGRDRGFYEQYF
>16|TRBJ1-1|.|.|TRBV29-1
TGCAGCGTTGAACTTATCGGCGAGGGGGTGAACACTGAAGCTTTCTTT
CSVELIGEGVNTEAFF
>14|TRBJ2-1|.|.|TRBV11-1
TGTGCCAGCAGCCTCCCAGGGGCTGCCCAGGAGCAGTTCTTC
CASSLPGAAQEQFF
>15|TRBJ1-2|.|TRBD1|TRBV28
TGTGCCAGCAGTAGACTCCCGGGGACAGACTATGGCTACACCTTC
CASSRLPGTDYGYTF
>17|TRBJ2-7|once|.|TRBV7-6
TGTGCCAGCAGCTTGCAGGTGTCAGACCTTAGCTCCTACGAGCAGTACTTC
CASSLQVSDLSSYEQYF
>15|TRBJ2-7|.|TRBD1|TRBV6-5
TGTGCCAACAGTTACTCACAGGGGCTGACCTACGAGCAGTACTTC
CANSYSQGLTYEQYF
>13|TRBJ1-2|.|TRBD1|TRBV20-1
TGCAGTGCTAGGGACAGGGGACCCCAGAGAAACACCTTC
CSARDRGPQRNTF
>12|TRBJ2-7|.|.|TRBV18
TGTGCCAGCTCGGACGAGGGGAACGAGCAGTACTTC
CASSDEGNEQYF